Listed below are T cell receptor beta chains from one sample, sequenced in a study of regulatory T cells in long-lasting Graves disease. TCRdb independently ran MiXCR on the multiplex PCR reads; one entry per CDR3 protein. The sample has roughly 500,000 distinct CDR3 sequences; about 14% are singletons. These data were also reused for a study on T cells in Graves' hyperthyroidism and ophthalmopathy.

Sequences were derived from peripheral blood mononuclear cells (PBMCs), sampled at new diagnosis, from a patient treated with antithyroid drugs. Source of these receptors: a man under 40 with Graves disease. CDR3s include the opening cysteine and the closing phenylalanine or tryptophan. Fields, in order: D gene, J gene, clone size, CDR3 length, V gene, CDR3 protein, CDR3 DNA. The D gene is left open where the match is weak. Clone size is stated in some rows and not others, as once, few, many or a class when expanded.

. | TRBJ2-2 | many | 14 | TRBV9 | CASSGPPNTGELFF | TGTGCCAGCAGCGGTCCGCCAAACACCGGGGAGCTGTTTTTT
TRBD2 | TRBJ2-7 | many | 15 | TRBV18 | CASSPSSGSTYEQYF | TGTGCCAGCTCACCAAGCAGCGGGAGTACCTACGAGCAGTACTTC
. | TRBJ2-7 | few | 12 | TRBV29-1 | CSAEVLANEQYF | TGCAGCGCTGAGGTTCTAGCGAACGAGCAGTACTTC
. | TRBJ2-7 | many | 16 | TRBV7-4 | CASSLVFRTDTYEQYF | TGTGCCAGCAGCTTAGTGTTCAGGACTGATACCTACGAGCAGTACTTC
. | TRBJ2-5 | . | 15 | TRBV5-1 | CASSFGQPTQETQYF | TGCGCCAGCAGCTTTGGACAGCCGACCCAAGAGACCCAGTACTTC
. | TRBJ2-1 | . | 12 | TRBV12-3/TRBV12-4 | CASRLGQNEQFF | TGTGCCAGCAGATTAGGACAAAATGAGCAGTTCTTC
TRBD2 | TRBJ2-7 | . | 11 | TRBV27 | CGNGRAGEQYF | TGTGGTAACGGGAGGGCGGGAGAGCAGTACTTC
. | TRBJ2-7 | once | 14 | TRBV5-1 | CASSLSASLYEQYF | TGCGCCAGCAGCTTATCCGCAAGCCTCTACGAGCAGTACTTC
TRBD2 | TRBJ2-5 | many | 16 | TRBV7-2 | CASSPPGLAGEKTQYF | TGTGCCAGCAGCCCCCCGGGACTAGCGGGAGAGAAGACCCAGTACTTC
TRBD1 | TRBJ2-5 | many | 14 | TRBV12-3/TRBV12-4 | CASSPKGQKETQYF | TGTGCCAGCTCCCCCAAGGGACAGAAAGAGACCCAGTACTTC
. | TRBJ2-5 | . | 12 | TRBV27 | CASTQFQETQYF | TGTGCCAGCACACAATTCCAAGAGACCCAGTACTTC
TRBD1 | TRBJ1-1 | many | 13 | TRBV5-1 | CASSARRDSNAFF | TGCGCCAGCAGCGCCCGCAGGGACAGCAACGCTTTCTTT
TRBD2 | TRBJ2-5 | few | 16 | TRBV27 | CASSLFRGVVPETQYF | TGTGCCAGCAGTTTATTTCGGGGGGTAGTGCCAGAGACCCAGTACTTC
TRBD2 | TRBJ2-3 | many | 16 | TRBV5-1 | CASSPGLAAPGDTQYF | TGCGCCAGCAGTCCCGGACTAGCGGCCCCGGGGGATACGCAGTATTTT
. | TRBJ2-1 | many | 13 | TRBV2 | CASRDYIYNEQFF | TGTGCCAGCAGGGACTATATCTACAATGAGCAGTTCTTC
. | TRBJ2-3 | many | 16 | TRBV7-2 | CASSLAVGWDTDTQYF | TGTGCCAGCAGCTTAGCGGTGGGGTGGGACACAGATACGCAGTATTTT
. | TRBJ1-6 | . | 15 | TRBV6-1 | CASSRDTRGNSPLHF | TGTGCCAGCAGCCGGGACACTCGGGGTAATTCACCCCTCCACTTT
TRBD2 | TRBJ2-4 | . | 14 | TRBV19 | CTSSVGRLQNIQYF | TGTACCAGTAGTGTCGGGAGGCTCCAAAACATTCAGTACTTC
TRBD1 | TRBJ2-2 | . | 16 | TRBV19 | CASNAVADRGTGELFF | TGTGCCAGTAACGCGGTTGCGGACAGGGGGACCGGGGAGCTGTTTTTT
. | TRBJ2-7 | many | 13 | TRBV6-1 | CAACAGSSYEQYF | TGTGCCGCTTGCGCGGGGAGCTCCTACGAGCAGTACTTC
. | TRBJ2-1 | few | 14 | TRBV7-2 | CASSQEKVRNEQFF | TGTGCCAGCAGCCAAGAGAAGGTGCGGAATGAGCAGTTCTTC
TRBD1 | TRBJ2-7 | many | 16 | TRBV7-2 | CASSQGLRDRGNEQYF | TGTGCCAGCAGCCAGGGCTTAAGGGACAGGGGGAACGAGCAGTACTTC
. | TRBJ2-1 | few | 13 | TRBV29-1 | CSVAGGNYNEQFF | TGCAGCGTTGCTGGCGGTAATTACAATGAGCAGTTCTTC
TRBD2 | TRBJ2-1 | . | 16 | TRBV19 | CASSIMTSGPYNEQFF | TGTGCCAGTAGTATAATGACTAGCGGTCCTTACAATGAGCAGTTCTTC
. | TRBJ2-3 | many | 14 | TRBV12-3/TRBV12-4 | CASSSPVAADTQYF | TGTGCCAGCTCATCCCCGGTAGCGGCAGATACGCAGTATTTT
. | TRBJ1-5 | many | 15 | TRBV5-1 | CASSLGRAEGQPQHF | TGCGCCAGCAGCTTGGGCAGGGCAGAGGGTCAGCCCCAGCATTTT
TRBD2 | TRBJ2-5 | . | 16 | TRBV5-1 | CASSPLPTGGGETQYF | TGCGCCAGCAGCCCCCTCCCTACGGGAGGGGGTGAGACCCAGTACTTC
TRBD2 | TRBJ2-7 | many | 17 | TRBV7-2 | CASSRGLAGPRSYEQYF | TGTGCCAGCAGCCGGGGACTAGCGGGACCGCGTTCCTACGAGCAGTACTTC
. | TRBJ1-1 | many | 13 | TRBV6-5 | CASSSYKNTEAFF | TGTGCCAGCAGTTCCTACAAGAACACTGAAGCTTTCTTT
. | TRBJ2-7 | many | 13 | TRBV12-3/TRBV12-4 | CASSGSFEGEQYF | TGTGCCAGCAGCGGGAGTTTTGAGGGCGAGCAGTACTTC
TRBD2 | TRBJ2-5 | few | 14 | TRBV12-3/TRBV12-4 | CASSPREGHETQYF | TGTGCCAGCAGTCCCCGGGAGGGGCACGAGACCCAGTACTTC
TRBD1 | TRBJ2-1 | many | 14 | TRBV6-1 | CASLPGGTDNEQFF | TGTGCCAGCCTTCCAGGGGGAACGGACAATGAGCAGTTCTTC
TRBD2 | TRBJ2-7 | many | 13 | TRBV6-1 | CASQTSVSNEQYF | TGTGCCAGCCAAACTAGCGTTTCCAACGAGCAGTACTTC
TRBD2 | TRBJ2-3 | . | 12 | TRBV7-9 | CASSLTSASQYF | TGTGCCAGCAGCTTGACTAGCGCTTCGCAGTATTTT
. | TRBJ2-5 | few | 14 | TRBV5-1 | CASGTGNPEETQYF | TGCGCCAGCGGAACGGGGAACCCCGAAGAGACCCAGTACTTC
TRBD2 | TRBJ2-3 | . | 17 | TRBV4-1 | CASSQDRTSEAWDTQYF | TGCGCCAGCAGCCAAGACAGGACTAGCGAAGCCTGGGATACGCAGTATTTT
. | TRBJ1-1 | many | 15 | TRBV12-3/TRBV12-4 | CASSLTGRGNTEAFF | TGTGCCAGCAGTTTGACCGGCAGGGGGAACACTGAAGCTTTCTTT
. | TRBJ1-1 | many | 14 | TRBV15 | CATSRDQMNTEAFF | TGTGCCACCAGCAGAGATCAGATGAACACTGAAGCTTTCTTT
TRBD2 | TRBJ2-1 | . | 18 | TRBV5-4 | CASSPALSGGSSYNEQFF | TGTGCCAGCAGCCCCGCCCTGAGCGGGGGGAGCTCCTACAATGAGCAGTTCTTC
TRBD1 | TRBJ2-7 | many | 15 | TRBV2 | CASTTTYRDSYEQYF | TGTGCCAGCACGACTACCTACCGGGACAGCTACGAGCAGTACTTC
. | TRBJ2-3 | many | 14 | TRBV2 | CASSGTAYTDTQYF | TGTGCCAGCAGTGGGACTGCGTACACAGATACGCAGTATTTT
. | TRBJ2-5 | few | 17 | TRBV4-1 | CASSQELVAPGLETQYF | TGCGCCAGCAGCCAAGAATTGGTGGCGCCGGGCTTAGAGACCCAGTACTTC
TRBD2 | TRBJ2-4 | few | 14 | TRBV9 | CASSPGGASNIQYF | TGTGCCAGCAGCCCGGGGGGGGCCTCGAACATTCAGTACTTC
. | TRBJ2-1 | few | 14 | TRBV19 | CASSGGESYNEQFF | TGTGCCAGTAGTGGCGGAGAATCCTACAATGAGCAGTTCTTC
. | TRBJ2-1 | . | 14 | TRBV19 | CASSIGGRADEQFF | TGTGCCAGTAGTATAGGGGGCAGGGCCGATGAGCAGTTCTTC
. | TRBJ1-1 | few | 15 | TRBV5-6 | CASSLGRQGNTEAFF | TGTGCCAGCAGCTTGGGCCGTCAGGGGAACACTGAAGCTTTCTTT
. | TRBJ2-7 | many | 14 | TRBV7-9 | CASGASQILYEQYF | TGTGCCAGCGGGGCGTCACAGATACTCTACGAGCAGTACTTC
TRBD1 | TRBJ2-1 | few | 14 | TRBV20-1 | CSARADRGLDEQFF | TGCAGTGCTAGGGCGGACAGGGGGCTGGATGAGCAGTTCTTC
TRBD2 | TRBJ2-5 | . | 15 | TRBV20-1 | CSASISGGPMETQYF | TGCAGTGCTAGTATCTCGGGAGGGCCAATGGAGACCCAGTACTTC
. | TRBJ1-1 | few | 14 | TRBV5-5 | CASSLEGITGKAFF | TGTGCCAGCAGTTTAGAGGGAATAACGGGGAAAGCTTTCTTT
. | TRBJ2-3 | many | 12 | TRBV12-3/TRBV12-4 | CASSSSRDTQYF | TGTGCCAGCAGTTCCTCCAGAGATACGCAGTATTTT
. | TRBJ1-2 | many | 13 | TRBV7-2 | CASSLEGRRGYTF | TGTGCCAGCAGCTTAGAGGGTAGAAGAGGCTACACCTTC
TRBD1 | TRBJ2-1 | few | 15 | TRBV30 | CAWSGRDRGDNEQFF | TGTGCCTGGAGTGGCCGGGACAGGGGGGACAATGAGCAGTTCTTC
. | TRBJ1-1 | many | 15 | TRBV9 | CASSVEGITNTEAFF | TGTGCCAGCAGCGTAGAAGGCATTACGAACACTGAAGCTTTCTTT
. | TRBJ2-1 | many | 15 | TRBV12-3/TRBV12-4 | CASSLGQAPHNEQFF | TGTGCCAGCAGTTTAGGACAGGCCCCACACAATGAGCAGTTCTTC
. | TRBJ2-5 | many | 15 | TRBV7-9 | CASSLGGARQETQYF | TGTGCCAGCAGCTTAGGGGGGGCTCGACAAGAGACCCAGTACTTC
. | TRBJ2-1 | many | 15 | TRBV2 | CASIFREIAYNEQFF | TGTGCCAGCATATTCCGGGAGATTGCGTACAATGAGCAGTTCTTC
. | TRBJ2-2 | few | 15 | TRBV18 | CASSPAGSNTGELFF | TGTGCCAGCTCACCAGCGGGGTCGAACACCGGGGAGCTGTTTTTT
TRBD2 | TRBJ2-7 | many | 16 | TRBV20-1 | CSASSGLAGASYEQYF | TGCAGTGCTAGTTCCGGACTAGCGGGAGCATCCTACGAGCAGTACTTC
. | TRBJ2-5 | many | 12 | TRBV20-1 | CSATGKQETQYF | TGCAGTGCTACGGGGAAACAAGAGACCCAGTACTTC